This T cell receptor beta chain was recovered during a study of blood T cell repertoires in COVID-19. Across the whole study: There were acute and convalescent COVID-19 samples, and they came from the United States, Italy and Spain. T cells, B-cell-depleted T cells, or PBMCs supplied cDNA or gDNA.

TCRdb keeps only in-frame clones here, not all; method: immunoSEQ multiplex PCR. The sample has around 370,000 clones; nearly 90% are singletons. Germline V CDR1 and CDR2: MNHNS, SASEGT. The V end lost 5 bases, the J end lost 3 bases, and 7 bases lay between the germline ends. The CDR3 runs to 12 residues. Sequencing was carried out using peripheral blood. This TCR derives from a man younger than 35 with active or convalescent COVID-19. The chain couples TRBV6-1 to TRBJ2-5; D is undetermined. The CDR3 region has the DNA TGTGCCAGCAGTCTGGCAGAAGAGACCCAGTACTTC. Its protein is CASSLAEETQYF.